Listed below are T cell receptor beta chains from one sample, sequenced in a study of technical replicates of blood from a few donors. Profiled with immunoSEQ multiplex PCR; TCRdb holds only in-frame clones, not every one. Here the sample spans under 65,000 clones, about 96% being singletons. Source material: T cells isolated from PBMCs. These receptor sequences come from a human donor in good health. CDR3s include the opening cysteine and the closing phenylalanine or tryptophan. The D gene is left open where the match is weak. Clone size is stated in some rows and not others, as once, few, many or a class when expanded.

TRBV6-5	TRBD2	TRBJ2-7	NA	CASSYSYTLREGEQYF	TGTGCCAGCAGTTACTCCTATACGCTAAGGGAGGGCGAGCAGTACTTC
TRBV29-1	TRBD1	TRBJ1-3	once	CSARDRDSGNTIYF	TGCAGCGCTCGGGACAGGGACTCTGGAAACACCATATATTTT
TRBV7-9	TRBD1	TRBJ1-3	NA	CASSPFRDRQGNTIYF	TGTGCCAGCAGCCCCTTCCGGGACAGGCAGGGAAACACCATATATTTT
TRBV27	NA	TRBJ1-1	NA	CATLSGWGVTEAFF	TGTGCCACCCTATCTGGGTGGGGGGTCACTGAAGCTTTCTTT
TRBV2	NA	TRBJ2-3	NA	CASSVGGGTDTQYF	TGTGCCAGCAGTGTAGGCGGGGGCACAGATACGCAGTATTTT
TRBV7-6	NA	TRBJ2-5	NA	CASTLRWEQETQYF	TGTGCCAGCACCCTCAGGTGGGAGCAAGAGACCCAGTACTTC
TRBV11-3	TRBD2	TRBJ2-1	once	CASSLALPTSGSSYNEQFF	TGTGCCAGCAGCTTAGCCCTTCCTACTAGCGGGAGCTCCTACAATGAGCAGTTCTTC
TRBV4-1	NA	TRBJ2-7	NA	CASSLLVTEPSYEQYF	TGCGCCAGCAGCCTCCTAGTGACGGAGCCGTCCTACGAGCAGTACTTC
TRBV4-1	TRBD2	TRBJ2-5	NA	CASSQESLAGRGVKETQYF	TGCGCCAGCAGCCAAGAGAGCCTGGCCGGACGGGGGGTAAAAGAGACCCAGTACTTC
TRBV4-2	NA	TRBJ2-2	NA	CASSQEVNIGELFF	TGTGCCAGCAGCCAAGAGGTTAACATCGGGGAGCTGTTTTTT
TRBV2	TRBD1	TRBJ2-2	NA	CASTTPGTGEPGELFF	TGTGCCAGCACTACCCCCGGGACAGGGGAACCCGGGGAGCTGTTTTTT
TRBV19	TRBD1	TRBJ1-1	NA	CASSPGQVFTEAFF	TGTGCCAGTAGTCCAGGACAGGTTTTCACTGAAGCTTTCTTT
TRBV10-3	TRBD2	TRBJ2-1	NA	CAISEGTSDYNAQFF	TGTGCCATCAGTGAGGGGACTAGCGATTACAATGCGCAGTTCTTC
TRBV10-3	TRBD2	TRBJ2-1	NA	CAIRTGTSGYNEQFF	TGTGCCATCAGAACCGGGACTAGCGGCTACAATGAGCAGTTCTTC
TRBV5-1	NA	TRBJ2-3	once	CASSSGVGTEFTDTQYF	TGCGCCAGCAGCTCGGGAGTGGGGACAGAATTCACAGATACGCAGTATTTT
TRBV6-5	NA	TRBJ2-1	NA	CASIPTGWGNEQFF	TGTGCCAGCATTCCGACAGGATGGGGCAATGAGCAGTTCTTC
TRBV6-5	TRBD1	TRBJ1-2	few	CASSYPGQGIYGYTF	TGTGCCAGCAGTTACCCAGGACAGGGTATCTATGGCTACACCTTC
TRBV5-1	NA	TRBJ1-4	NA	CASSLSQGGGNEKLFF	TGCGCCAGCAGCTTGTCCCAGGGCGGGGGTAATGAAAAACTGTTTTTT
TRBV5-5	NA	TRBJ2-7	NA	CASSSRSTFYEQYF	TGTGCCAGCAGCTCCCGGAGTACCTTCTACGAGCAGTACTTC
TRBV2	NA	TRBJ2-7	NA	CASSLYEQYF	TGTGCCAGCAGCCTCTACGAGCAGTACTTC
TRBV4-3	TRBD2	TRBJ2-3	NA	CASSPGLATDTQYF	TGCGCCAGCAGCCCAGGACTAGCGACAGATACGCAGTATTTT
TRBV28	NA	TRBJ1-2	NA	CASSLIPRRYGYTF	TGTGCCAGCAGTTTAATACCCCGCCGGTATGGCTACACCTTC
TRBV2	TRBD1	TRBJ1-1	NA	CASTLQGLTEAFF	TGTGCCAGCACCCTACAGGGGCTCACTGAAGCTTTCTTT
TRBV6-5	TRBD1	TRBJ1-1	once	CASSYYRGPPEAFF	TGTGCCAGCAGTTACTATAGGGGGCCTCCTGAAGCTTTCTTT
TRBV7-9	NA	TRBJ2-7	NA	CASSWTVYEQYF	TGTGCCAGCAGCTGGACAGTCTACGAGCAGTACTTC
TRBV7-9	TRBD1	TRBJ1-5	NA	CASSPGTGGNQPQHF	TGTGCCAGCAGCCCTGGGACAGGGGGCAATCAGCCCCAGCATTTT
TRBV19	TRBD2	TRBJ2-3	NA	CASTPGAGVGTDTQYF	TGTGCCAGTACCCCCGGGGCGGGAGTAGGCACAGATACGCAGTATTTT
TRBV6-5	NA	TRBJ2-5	NA	CASSRGIETQYF	TGTGCCAGCAGTCGGGGGATAGAGACCCAGTACTTC
TRBV27	NA	TRBJ1-4	few	CASSLYEESLKLFF	TGTGCCAGCAGTTTATACGAAGAGTCCCTTAAACTGTTTTTT
TRBV15	NA	TRBJ1-4	NA	CATSRDLEGREKLFF	TGTGCCACCAGCAGAGATTTGGAGGGAAGGGAAAAACTGTTTTTT
TRBV29-1	TRBD1	TRBJ2-7	once	CSVEGQGAYEQYF	TGCAGCGTCGAGGGACAGGGGGCTTACGAGCAGTACTTC
TRBV6-5	NA	TRBJ2-7	NA	CASSYSAGNEQYF	TGTGCCAGCAGTTACTCAGCCGGGAACGAGCAGTACTTC
TRBV19	NA	TRBJ2-7	NA	CASSLTGYEQYF	TGTGCCAGTAGCCTTACCGGCTACGAGCAGTACTTC
TRBV4-1	NA	TRBJ2-7	NA	CASSQGTGNAYEQYF	TGCGCCAGCAGCCAAGGGACGGGAAATGCTTACGAGCAGTACTTC
TRBV2	TRBD2	TRBJ2-7	once	CASSYGTSGTYEQYF	TGTGCCAGCAGCTACGGGACTAGCGGGACTTACGAGCAGTACTTC
TRBV11-2	TRBD1	TRBJ1-3	NA	CASSRYRTGPKDSGNTIYF	TGTGCCAGCAGCCGATATAGGACAGGCCCCAAAGACTCTGGAAACACCATATATTTT
TRBV7-3	NA	TRBJ2-7	NA	CASSLSPQLAYEQYF	TGTGCCAGCAGCTTATCCCCACAGCTTGCCTACGAGCAGTACTTC
TRBV5-4	TRBD1	TRBJ1-2	NA	CASSLTGGDGYTF	TGTGCCAGCAGCTTAACAGGGGGCGATGGCTACACCTTC
TRBV15	NA	TRBJ2-2	NA	CATSRLADTGELFF	TGTGCCACCAGCAGACTAGCTGATACCGGGGAGCTGTTTTTT
TRBV5-8	TRBD1	TRBJ1-4	NA	CASSNRDRGIEEKLFF	TGTGCCAGCAGCAACCGGGACAGGGGGATAGAAGAAAAACTGTTTTTT
TRBV29-1	TRBD1	TRBJ2-1	NA	CSVEDPGQGSKQFF	TGCAGCGTTGAAGATCCGGGACAGGGGTCCAAGCAGTTCTTC
TRBV2	TRBD2	TRBJ2-1	NA	CASSFLAVSYNEQFF	TGTGCCAGCAGTTTTCTAGCGGTCTCCTACAATGAGCAGTTCTTC
TRBV19	NA	TRBJ1-1	NA	CASSVPTDPEAFF	TGTGCCAGTAGTGTTCCAACAGACCCTGAAGCTTTCTTT
TRBV6-1	TRBD1	TRBJ1-2	NA	CASQPGQAYGYTF	TGTGCCAGCCAACCGGGACAGGCTTATGGCTACACCTTC
TRBV6-5	TRBD1	TRBJ2-7	NA	CATHRGPAYEQYF	TGTGCCACCCACAGGGGGCCTGCCTACGAGCAGTACTTC
TRBV11-2	NA	TRBJ1-2	NA	CASRGTGGSLYGYTF	TGTGCCAGCAGGGGGACTGGGGGGAGCCTCTATGGCTACACCTTC
TRBV7-7	NA	TRBJ2-5	NA	CASSLDYLETQYF	TGTGCTAGCAGCTTAGACTACCTGGAGACCCAGTACTTC
TRBV7-6	TRBD2	TRBJ2-1	NA	CASSQGLAEGNEQFF	TGTGCCAGCAGCCAGGGACTAGCGGAGGGGAATGAGCAGTTCTTC
TRBV2	TRBD1	TRBJ2-5	NA	CASSSSRGFGETQYF	TGTGCCAGCAGCTCCTCCAGGGGGTTCGGGGAGACCCAGTACTTC
TRBV7-3	NA	TRBJ1-1	few	CASSFRNTEAFF	TGTGCCAGCAGCTTTAGGAACACTGAAGCTTTCTTT
TRBV18	TRBD2	TRBJ2-7	NA	CASSPPILAGLYEQYF	TGTGCCAGCTCACCACCAATTCTAGCGGGTCTCTACGAGCAGTACTTC
TRBV30	NA	TRBJ2-3	NA	CAWSVPGTDTQYF	TGTGCCTGGAGTGTACCGGGCACAGATACGCAGTATTTT
TRBV11-3	TRBD1	TRBJ1-5	NA	CASSSPGQGSNQPQHF	TGTGCCAGCAGCTCGCCGGGACAGGGTAGCAATCAGCCCCAGCATTTT
TRBV7-8	NA	TRBJ1-3	NA	CASSLEPWGSRNTIYF	TGTGCCAGCAGCTTAGAACCATGGGGCTCCAGAAACACCATATATTTT
TRBV10-3	TRBD1	TRBJ1-2	NA	CAISVNRDRRSYTF	TGTGCCATCAGTGTAAACCGGGACAGAAGGAGCTACACCTTC
TRBV10-3	NA	TRBJ2-1	NA	CAIRGGEYNEQFF	TGTGCCATCAGAGGCGGGGAGTACAATGAGCAGTTCTTC
TRBV9	NA	TRBJ2-3	NA	CASSVASNRDLNQYF	TGTGCCAGCAGCGTAGCGAGTAACCGGGACTTGAATCAGTATTTT
TRBV6-4	TRBD1	TRBJ2-3	NA	CASSDSSGGSQYF	TGTGCCAGCAGTGACTCGTCAGGGGGATCGCAGTATTTT
TRBV5-1	NA	TRBJ1-4	NA	CASSSGATNEKLFF	TGCGCCAGCAGCTCCGGGGCAACTAATGAAAAACTGTTTTTT